The clone carrying this T cell receptor (beta chain) was counted a few times. Its antigen is not known. Trimming removed 4 bases at V and 9 bases at J, with 19 bases between. Per the germline V gene, CDR1 is SGHVS and CDR2 is FQNEAQ. There are 15 residues in the CDR3. TCRdb recomputed calls from the 5' RACE reads with MiXCR, one row per CDR3 protein. The data contain hundreds of thousands of distinct CDR3 sequences, more than 6.5% of them seen just once; the ten biggest clones take up 0.85% to 1%. These data originate in a study of identical twins. General observations from the study: Twin-shared out-of-frame alpha sequences were enriched for low generation probability. In beta out-of-frame sequences, the excess sharing between twins was weaker. Models underpredicted monozygotic twin sharing of out-of-frame TCR alpha.

This sample also belongs to another study, concerning yellow fever vaccine responses in identical twins.

The sequence was collected from a young woman in good health. The chain joins TRBV7-8 to TRBJ2-4; D tentatively fits TRBD1 or TRBD2 (6 bases each). Sequenced material: PBMCs. CDR3 sequence reads: CASSSNQRGAGIQYF. In DNA, the CDR3 is TGTGCCAGCAGCTCGAACCAAAGGGGGGCAGGCATTCAGTACTTC.